This TCR beta chain is from a study of blood T cells in healthy people across ages. Findings of the study overall: Observed TCR beta diversity per million T cells went down as age went up. This fall followed a roughly linear course with age.

A J-beta primer mix and a sample-barcoded 5' primer were used in a second PCR of roughly 7 to 12 cycles. TCRdb fed the 5' RACE reads into MiXCR, producing one record per CDR3 protein. The table records over 1.5 million distinct CDR3 sequences, less than 50% of them present only once. This clonotype occurred a few times. Its antigen remains unknown. The V gene lost 5 bases and the J gene lost 5 bases, with 21 bases spanning the gap. Germline lookup yields CDR1 DFQATT and CDR2 SNEGSKA (reference sequence). This CDR3 has 16 amino acids. The sequence was obtained from a woman in her 40s in good health. The sample taken for sequencing was blood. The genes are TRBV20-1 and TRBJ1-4; TRBD1 is a possible D gene (5 bases). The CDR3 here is CSAPQERGPKNEKLFF. In DNA, the CDR3 is TGCAGTGCTCCACAGGAAAGGGGACCCAAAAATGAAAAACTGTTTTTT.